One and the same sample provided the 11 T cell receptor beta chains below, sequenced in a study of PD-1 blockade in classical Hodgkin lymphoma (dated by TCRdb to 2019 to 2021). This specimen's time point label, interpreted: cycle 4 day 1 (C4D1), after 5 to 7 weeks of nivolumab. Every trial patient had relapsed after autologous stem cell transplantation, and cohorts A, B and C differed in prior brentuximab vedotin exposure. The library was built by means of the immunoSEQ multiplex PCR assay. Held by TCRdb, this immuneACCESS table contains in-frame sequences only and omits some clones. Under half of the omission traces to an unresolved V gene where checked; the cause of the rest is unknown. For this sample the table gives fewer than 55,000 clones, of which around 80% were detected only once. 37% of the sample is held by the ten biggest clonotypes. This material consisted of peripheral blood mononuclear cells (PBMCs), taken before the fourth cycle of nivolumab. The receptors were gathered from a human donor with classical Hodgkin lymphoma.

The chain uses TRBV6-1 and TRBJ2-7, with 13 bases fitting TRBD2. Trimming removed 6 bases from V and 3 bases from J; junction bases left unmatched: 2. Germline V CDR1 and CDR2: MNHNS, SASEGT. This CDR3 has 14 residues. CDR3 residues: CASSRLAGGYEQYF. The CDR3 DNA reads TGTGCCAGCAGCCGACTAGCGGGAGGCTACGAGCAGTACTTC.

The V gene is TRBV9, the J gene TRBJ1-4; no reliable D call. The germline CDR1 and CDR2 sequences are SGDLS and YYNGEE. V was trimmed by 2 bases and J by 4 bases, leaving 12 bases between them. The CDR3 is 15 amino acids. For the CDR3, the DNA is TGTGCCAGCAGCGTTCGTGGAGATTTTAATGAAAAACTGTTTTTT. The encoded protein is CASSVRGDFNEKLFF. Combining the CDR3 with reference TRBV9 and TRBJ1-4 gives the whole variable domain DSGVTQTPKHLITATGQRVTLRCSPRSGDLSVYWYQQSLDQGLQFLIQYYNGEERAKGNILERFSAQQFPDLHSELNLSSLELGDSALYFCASSVRGDFNEKLFFGSGTQLSVL.

CDR3 coding DNA: TGTGCCAGCAGCTTTATGCGGATCTCCTACAATGAGCAGTTCTTC. Its translation is CASSFMRISYNEQFF. The genes are TRBV7-2 and TRBJ2-1; no firm D call. This CDR3 spans 15 amino acids. V was shortened by 3 bases and J by 0 bases, with 9 bases between the two germline ends. Germline values: CDR1 SGHTA, CDR2 FQGNSA.

The chain employs TRBV19 and TRBJ1-5; 9 bases are shared with TRBD1. The length of the CDR3 is 15 residues. V dropped 10 bases and J dropped 3; count of bases not matched to a gene: 10. CDR1 LNHDA and CDR2 SQIVND come from the germline V gene (reference sequence). In nucleotides, the CDR3 is TGTGCCACAGCGACGACAGGGGGTTCCAATCAGCCCCAGCATTTT. Residues: CATATTGGSNQPQHF.

The genes are TRBV7-6 and TRBJ2-5; D unclear. V lost 3 bases to trimming and J lost 4 bases, with 15 bases between them. Per the germline V gene, CDR1 is SGHVS and CDR2 is FNYEAQ. The CDR3 length is 15 residues. DNA for the CDR3: TGTGCCAGCAGCTTGGGTATTGGAAAGGGAGAGACCCAGTACTTC. It yields the protein CASSLGIGKGETQYF. Looking up the rest from reference TRBV7-6 and TRBJ2-5 gives the full variable domain: GAGVSQSPRYKVTKRGQDVALRCDPISGHVSLYWYRQALGQGPEFLTYFNYEAQQDKSGLPNDRFSAERPEGSISTLTIQRTEQRDSAMYRCASSLGIGKGETQYFGPGTRLLVL.

The chain is built from TRBV4-3 and TRBJ1-1; the match to TRBD1 covers 9 bases. The CDR3 sequence is 18 residues long. Germline V gives CDR1 LGHNA, CDR2 YSLEER. V shed 0 bases and J 6 bases; nucleotides not matched to a gene: 14. CDR3 bases: TGCGCCAGCAGCCAAGAGGCAACCGGGACAGGGTTTTTTTCTGAAGCTTTCTTT. Translation gives CASSQEATGTGFFSEAFF.

CDR3 coding DNA: TGTGCCAGCAGCCCAACAGCATCAGGCAATCAGCCCCAGCATTTT. Translated, it gives CASSPTASGNQPQHF. The chain carries TRBV28 and TRBJ1-5; D unclear. Between the trimmed V and J ends, which lost 6 bases and 2 bases, there was a span of 14 bases. The germline V gene encodes CDR1 MDHEN and CDR2 SYDVKM. The CDR3 has 15 residues.

This chain uses TRBV27 with TRBJ1-2; tentative D call: TRBD1 (5 bases). Germline CDR1 and CDR2: MNHEY and SMNVEV (reference sequence). This CDR3 spans 13 amino acids. The germline V and J ends were trimmed by 5 bases and 4 bases, with 11 bases remaining between them. CDR3 loop: CASSIDRLYGYTF. The CDR3 coding sequence is TGTGCCAGCAGTATTGACAGACTCTATGGCTACACCTTC.

The rearrangement joins TRBV20-1 to TRBJ1-2, with D possibly TRBD1 on 5 matching bases. Germline V gives CDR1 DFQATT, CDR2 SNEGSKA (reference sequence). The CDR3 runs to 11 residues. V was cut by 3 bases and J by 8 bases, with 10 bases left in between. For the CDR3, the DNA is TGCAGTGCTAGGCGCGGGGGGGGCTACACCTTC. Protein sequence: CSARRGGGYTF.

The rearrangement joins TRBV29-1 to TRBJ1-1; D gene ambiguous. The germline CDR1 and CDR2 sequences are SQVTM and ANQGSEA. V was pared by 3 bases and J by 2 bases, with 10 bases between. CDR3 length: 13 amino acids. The CDR3 is CSVERSGNTEAFF. The CDR3 DNA sequence: TGCAGCGTTGAGAGGTCGGGAAACACTGAAGCTTTCTTT.

The chain has TRBV7-3 and TRBJ2-7, with D unclear. Trimming stripped 2 bases from V and 3 bases from J, with 14 bases between. This CDR3 comprises 15 residues. Germline CDR1 SGHTA, CDR2 FQGTGA. The CDR3 DNA reads TGTGCCAGCAGCTTAGGCGCAGGAGTGGGCTACGAGCAGTACTTC. This codes for CASSLGAGVGYEQYF.